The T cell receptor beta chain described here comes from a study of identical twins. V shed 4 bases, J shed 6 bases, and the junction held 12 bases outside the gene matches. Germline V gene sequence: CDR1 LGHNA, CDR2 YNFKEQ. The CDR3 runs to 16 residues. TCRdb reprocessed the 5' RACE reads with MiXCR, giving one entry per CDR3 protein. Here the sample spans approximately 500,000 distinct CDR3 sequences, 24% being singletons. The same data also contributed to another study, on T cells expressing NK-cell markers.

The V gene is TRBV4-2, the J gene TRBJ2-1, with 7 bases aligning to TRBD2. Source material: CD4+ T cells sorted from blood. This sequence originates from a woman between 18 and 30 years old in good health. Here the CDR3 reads CASSPIGLGLSNEQFF. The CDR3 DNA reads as TGTGCCAGCAGCCCAATTGGACTAGGACTTTCCAATGAGCAGTTCTTC.